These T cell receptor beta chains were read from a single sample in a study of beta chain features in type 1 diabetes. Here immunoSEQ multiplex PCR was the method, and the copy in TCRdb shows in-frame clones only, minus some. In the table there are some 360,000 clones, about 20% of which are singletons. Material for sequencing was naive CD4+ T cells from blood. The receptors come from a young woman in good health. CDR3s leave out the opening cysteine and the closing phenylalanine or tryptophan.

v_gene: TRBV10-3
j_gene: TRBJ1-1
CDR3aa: AISAQGARIDTEAF

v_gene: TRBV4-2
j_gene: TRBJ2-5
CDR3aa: ASSQEARKETQY

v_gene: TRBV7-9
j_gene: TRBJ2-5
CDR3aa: ASSLPKTSPGQETQY

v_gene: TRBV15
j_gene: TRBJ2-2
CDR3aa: ATSNRGRAYGELF

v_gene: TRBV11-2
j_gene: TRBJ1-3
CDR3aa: ASSTNRGRTGNTIY

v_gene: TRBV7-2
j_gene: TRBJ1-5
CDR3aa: ASSYSTLPQH

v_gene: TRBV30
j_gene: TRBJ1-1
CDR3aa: AWSEDSNTEAF

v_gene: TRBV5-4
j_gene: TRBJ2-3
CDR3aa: ASSPSGRVGDTQY

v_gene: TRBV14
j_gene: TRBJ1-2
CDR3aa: ASSPLQTGPRGYT

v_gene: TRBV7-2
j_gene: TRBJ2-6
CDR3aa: ASSLTRAGANVLT

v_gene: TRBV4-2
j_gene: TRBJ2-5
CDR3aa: ASSPGGFQETQY

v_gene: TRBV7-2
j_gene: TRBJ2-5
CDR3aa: ASSPGTGGWETQY

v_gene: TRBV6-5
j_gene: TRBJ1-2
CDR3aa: ASSYWSGGHYGYT

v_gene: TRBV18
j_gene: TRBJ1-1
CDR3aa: ASSQFTGENTEAF

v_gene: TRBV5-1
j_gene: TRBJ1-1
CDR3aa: ASSTGGGYTEAF

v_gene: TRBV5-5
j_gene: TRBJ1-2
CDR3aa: ASRLLEVSYGYT

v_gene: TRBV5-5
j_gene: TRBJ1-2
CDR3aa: ASSSAFTIRTADGYT

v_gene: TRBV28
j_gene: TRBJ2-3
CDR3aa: ASSLRGTGADTQY

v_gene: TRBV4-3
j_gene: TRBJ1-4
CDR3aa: ASSPGTAATNEKLF

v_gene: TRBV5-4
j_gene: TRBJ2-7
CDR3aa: ASSPRGLAGYEQY

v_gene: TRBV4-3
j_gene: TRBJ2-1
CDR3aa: ASSWRTSGGPVKSYNEQF

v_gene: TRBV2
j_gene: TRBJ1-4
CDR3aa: ASSAQGGEKLF

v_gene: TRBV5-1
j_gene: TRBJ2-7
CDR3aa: ASSLAGGSYEQY

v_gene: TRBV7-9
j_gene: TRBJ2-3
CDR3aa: ASSPRDSSTDTQY

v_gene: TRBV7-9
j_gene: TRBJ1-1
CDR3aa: ASSLRRPLGSHTEAF

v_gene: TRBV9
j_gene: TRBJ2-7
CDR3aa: ASSVASGISSYEQY

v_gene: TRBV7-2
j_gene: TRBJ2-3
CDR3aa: ASSLGPDADTQY

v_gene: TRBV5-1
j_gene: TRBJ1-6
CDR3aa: ASSLDSVNSPLH

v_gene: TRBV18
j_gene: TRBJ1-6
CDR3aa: ASSPPGWRLNSPLH

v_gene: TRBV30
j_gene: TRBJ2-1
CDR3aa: AWSLYNEQF

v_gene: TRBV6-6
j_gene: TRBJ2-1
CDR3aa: ASSPSGRLQF

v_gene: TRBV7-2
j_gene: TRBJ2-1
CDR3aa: ASSLSREQF

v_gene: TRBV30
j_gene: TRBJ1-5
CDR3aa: AWSFHRGNQPQH

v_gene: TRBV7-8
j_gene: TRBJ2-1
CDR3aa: ASRYNNEQF

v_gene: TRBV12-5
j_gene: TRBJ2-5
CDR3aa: ASGFGTGKYGETQY

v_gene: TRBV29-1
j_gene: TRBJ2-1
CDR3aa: SVTGSSYNEQF

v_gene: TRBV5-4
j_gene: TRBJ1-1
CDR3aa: ASSNRVNTEAF

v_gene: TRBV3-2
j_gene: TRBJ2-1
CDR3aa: ATCPEQF

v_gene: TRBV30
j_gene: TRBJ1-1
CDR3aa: AWSVRVVAF

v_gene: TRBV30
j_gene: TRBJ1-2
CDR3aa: ASRTGPNYGYT

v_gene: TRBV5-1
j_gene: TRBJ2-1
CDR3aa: ASSLWTSGRAARNEQF

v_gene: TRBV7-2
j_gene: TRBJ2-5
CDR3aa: ASSLSSEPEETQY

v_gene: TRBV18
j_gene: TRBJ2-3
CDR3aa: ASSSQLEGTDTQY

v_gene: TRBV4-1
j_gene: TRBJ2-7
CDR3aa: ASAFGQSSYEQY

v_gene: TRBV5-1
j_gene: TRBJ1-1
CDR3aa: ASSLTGANTEAF

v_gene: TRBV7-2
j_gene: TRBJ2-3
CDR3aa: ASSSLPGTVTDTQY

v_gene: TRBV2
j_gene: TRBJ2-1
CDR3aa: ASRDRGHEQF

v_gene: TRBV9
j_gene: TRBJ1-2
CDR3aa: ASSVDAGYGYT

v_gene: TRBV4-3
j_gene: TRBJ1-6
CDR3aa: ASSQASGTGGSPLH